In this sample, the clone carrying this T cell receptor beta chain turned up a few times. Its antigen is not identified. Specified time point: newly diagnosed GD, antithyroid drugs for less than 3 months. The TCR library was made from RNA extracted from PBMCs. The data derive from a study of regulatory T cells in long-lasting Graves disease. The CDR3 contains 16 residues. Germline CDR1 and CDR2: SQVTM and ANQGSEA. Losses at the gene ends were 0 bases for V and 4 bases for J; bases not matched to a gene: 8. Broader study findings: TCR diversity was lower in persistent Graves' patients (versus newly diagnosed ones).

Building the TCR beta libraries relied on iRepertoire HTBI primers, and CDR3 regions underwent Arm-PCR. A single record per CDR3 protein comes from TCRdb applying MiXCR to the multiplex PCR reads. The data hold under 800,000 distinct CDR3 sequences, with under 20% observed a single time. The same sample was also studied in work on T cells in Graves' hyperthyroidism and ophthalmopathy. Per that study: A patient was excluded if there was uncontrolled infection, other autoimmune disease, pregnancy or lactation.

The sample was peripheral blood mononuclear cells (PBMCs), taken at new diagnosis, from a patient treated with antithyroid drugs. The source is a young woman with Graves disease. V usage is TRBV29-1 and J usage is TRBJ2-1, with 8 positions matching TRBD2. The CDR3 region is CSVEDFFGGAYNEQFF. CDR3 DNA sequence: TGCAGCGTTGAAGATTTTTTCGGGGGGGCTTACAATGAGCAGTTCTTC.